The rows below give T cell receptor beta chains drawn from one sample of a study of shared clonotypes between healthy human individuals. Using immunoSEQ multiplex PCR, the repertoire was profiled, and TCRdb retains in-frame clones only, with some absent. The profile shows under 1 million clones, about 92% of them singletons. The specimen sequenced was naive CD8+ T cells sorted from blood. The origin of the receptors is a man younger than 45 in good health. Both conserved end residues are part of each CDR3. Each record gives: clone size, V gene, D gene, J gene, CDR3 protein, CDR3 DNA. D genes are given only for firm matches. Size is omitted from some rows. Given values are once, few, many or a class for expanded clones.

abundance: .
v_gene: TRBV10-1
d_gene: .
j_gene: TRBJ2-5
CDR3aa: CASSESPGQETQYF
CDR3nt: TGCGCCAGCAGTGAGTCGCCAGGGCAAGAGACCCAGTACTTC

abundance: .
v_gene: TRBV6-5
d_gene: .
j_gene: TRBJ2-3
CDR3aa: CASSLAVSTDTQYF
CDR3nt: TGTGCCAGCAGCTTAGCGGTTAGCACAGATACGCAGTATTTT

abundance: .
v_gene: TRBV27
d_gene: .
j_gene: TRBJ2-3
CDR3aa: CASSLSAYTDTQYF
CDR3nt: TGTGCCAGCAGTTTATCCGCCTACACAGATACGCAGTATTTT

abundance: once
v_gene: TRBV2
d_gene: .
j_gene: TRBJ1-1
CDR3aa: CASSGSTGSTEAFF
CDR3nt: TGTGCCAGCAGTGGAAGTACAGGGTCCACTGAAGCTTTCTTT

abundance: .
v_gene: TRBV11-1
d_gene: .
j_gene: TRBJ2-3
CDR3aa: CASSLTVQHSLTDTQYF
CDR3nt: TGTGCCAGCAGCTTAACGGTCCAGCATTCTCTCACAGATACGCAGTATTTT

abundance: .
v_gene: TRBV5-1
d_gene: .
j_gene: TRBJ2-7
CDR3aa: CASSLGHLYEQYF
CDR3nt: TGCGCCAGCAGCTTGGGACACCTCTACGAGCAGTACTTC

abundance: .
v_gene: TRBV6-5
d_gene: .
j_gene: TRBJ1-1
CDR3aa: CASSLGGNTEAFF
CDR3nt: TGTGCCAGCAGTTTAGGGGGGAACACTGAAGCTTTCTTT

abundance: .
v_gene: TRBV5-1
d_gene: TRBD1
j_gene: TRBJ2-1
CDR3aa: CASSPAGQGLFNEQFF
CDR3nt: TGCGCCAGCAGCCCCGCGGGACAGGGGCTGTTCAATGAGCAGTTCTTC

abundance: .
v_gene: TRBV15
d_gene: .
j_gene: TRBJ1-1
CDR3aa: CATSRWSGLSNTEAFF
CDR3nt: TGTGCCACCAGCAGATGGTCGGGGTTATCGAACACTGAAGCTTTCTTT

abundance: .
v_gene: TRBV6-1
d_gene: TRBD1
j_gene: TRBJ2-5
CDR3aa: CASSESFWDSQETQYF
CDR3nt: TGTGCCAGCAGTGAAAGTTTCTGGGACAGCCAAGAGACCCAGTACTTC

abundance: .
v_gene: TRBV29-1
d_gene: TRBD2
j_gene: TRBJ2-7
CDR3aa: CSVVGLAGGYEQYF
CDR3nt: TGCAGCGTGGTGGGATTAGCGGGAGGTTACGAGCAGTACTTC

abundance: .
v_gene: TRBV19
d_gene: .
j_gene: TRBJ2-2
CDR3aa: CASTQGGDWISGELFF
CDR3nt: TGTGCCAGTACCCAAGGTGGGGATTGGATTAGCGGGGAGCTGTTTTTT

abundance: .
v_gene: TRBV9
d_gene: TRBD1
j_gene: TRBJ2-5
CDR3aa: CASSVATGQGAQETQYF
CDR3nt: TGTGCCAGCAGCGTAGCTACAGGACAGGGGGCCCAAGAGACCCAGTACTTC

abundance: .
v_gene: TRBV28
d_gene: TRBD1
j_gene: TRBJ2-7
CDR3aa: CASSLGTGDSYEQYF
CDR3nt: TGTGCCAGCAGTTTAGGGACAGGGGACTCCTACGAGCAGTACTTC

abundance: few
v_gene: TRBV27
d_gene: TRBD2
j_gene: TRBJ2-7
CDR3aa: CASSSGGRGYEQYF
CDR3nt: TGTGCCAGCAGCTCGGGGGGAAGGGGTTACGAGCAGTACTTC

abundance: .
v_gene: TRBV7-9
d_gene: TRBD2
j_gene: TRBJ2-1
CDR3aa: CASRLADYNEQFF
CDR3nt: TGTGCCAGCAGGCTAGCGGATTACAATGAGCAGTTCTTC

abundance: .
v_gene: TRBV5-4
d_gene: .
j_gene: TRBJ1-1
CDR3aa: CASSLEGAEAFF
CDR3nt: TGTGCCAGCAGCTTGGAAGGGGCAGAAGCTTTCTTT

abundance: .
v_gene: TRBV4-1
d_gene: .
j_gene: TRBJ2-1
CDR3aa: CASSPDPSSYNEQFF
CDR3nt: TGCGCCAGCAGCCCGGACCCGAGCTCCTACAATGAGCAGTTCTTC

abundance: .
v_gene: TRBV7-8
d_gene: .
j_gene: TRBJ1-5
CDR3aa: CASSPYPRFLGGFLSLPQHF
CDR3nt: TGTGCCAGCAGCCCGTACCCCCGATTCCTGGGGGGGTTCCTATCTTTGCCCCAGCATTTT

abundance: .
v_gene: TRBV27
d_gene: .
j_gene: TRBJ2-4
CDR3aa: CASGEYDIQYF
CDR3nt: TGTGCCAGCGGGGAATATGACATTCAGTACTTC

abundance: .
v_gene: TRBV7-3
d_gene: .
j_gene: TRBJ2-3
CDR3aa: CASSLTSSVAQYF
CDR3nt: TGTGCCAGCAGCTTAACGTCTTCGGTGGCCCAGTATTTT

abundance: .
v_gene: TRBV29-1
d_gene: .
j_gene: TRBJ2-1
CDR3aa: CSAPGDNEQFF
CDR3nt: TGCAGCGCCCCAGGGGACAATGAGCAGTTCTTC

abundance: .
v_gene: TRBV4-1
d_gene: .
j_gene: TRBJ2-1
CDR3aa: CASSRWTESSYNEQFF
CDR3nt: TGCGCCAGCAGCCGTTGGACCGAAAGCTCCTACAATGAGCAGTTCTTC

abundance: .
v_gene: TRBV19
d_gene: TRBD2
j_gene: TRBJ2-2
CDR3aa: CASKITSGVTGELFF
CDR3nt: TGTGCCAGTAAGATTACTAGCGGTGTCACCGGGGAGCTGTTTTTT

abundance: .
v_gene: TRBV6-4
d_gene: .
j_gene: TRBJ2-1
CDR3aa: CASSDSNYNEQFF
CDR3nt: TGTGCCAGCAGTGACTCGAATTACAATGAGCAGTTCTTC

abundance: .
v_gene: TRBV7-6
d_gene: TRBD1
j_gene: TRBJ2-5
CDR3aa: CASSLYTGGSETQYF
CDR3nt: TGTGCCAGCAGCTTGTATACAGGGGGCAGCGAGACCCAGTACTTC

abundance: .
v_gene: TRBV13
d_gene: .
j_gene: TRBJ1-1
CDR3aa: CASSFKRRDTEAFF
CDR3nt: TGTGCCAGCAGCTTCAAAAGGCGGGACACTGAAGCTTTCTTT

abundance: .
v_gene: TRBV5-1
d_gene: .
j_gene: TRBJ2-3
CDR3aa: CASSLAAGNTDTQYF
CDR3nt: TGCGCCAGCAGCTTGGCCGCAGGGAACACAGATACGCAGTATTTT

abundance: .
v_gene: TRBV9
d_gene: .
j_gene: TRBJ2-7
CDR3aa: CASSTHYSYEQYF
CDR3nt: TGTGCCAGCAGCACCCACTACTCCTACGAGCAGTACTTC

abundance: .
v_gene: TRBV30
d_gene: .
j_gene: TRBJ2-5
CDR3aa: CAWSSGNQETQYF
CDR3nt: TGTGCCTGGAGTTCAGGAAACCAAGAGACCCAGTACTTC

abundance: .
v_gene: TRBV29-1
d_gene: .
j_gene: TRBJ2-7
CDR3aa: CSVEDLDEQYF
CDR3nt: TGCAGCGTTGAAGATCTCGACGAGCAGTACTTC

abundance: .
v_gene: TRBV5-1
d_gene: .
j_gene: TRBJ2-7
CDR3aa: CASSPGNEQYF
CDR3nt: TGCGCCAGCAGCCCAGGGAACGAGCAGTACTTC

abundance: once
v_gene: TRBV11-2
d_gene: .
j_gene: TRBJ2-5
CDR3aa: CASSLTVLLQETQYF
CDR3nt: TGTGCCAGCAGCTTAACCGTCTTACTACAAGAGACCCAGTACTTC

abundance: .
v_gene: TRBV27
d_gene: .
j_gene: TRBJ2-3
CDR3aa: CASSLYGAAPDTQYF
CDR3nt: TGTGCCAGCAGTTTATACGGCGCGGCTCCAGATACGCAGTATTTT

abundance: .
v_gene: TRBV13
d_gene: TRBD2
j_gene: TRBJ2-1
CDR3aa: CASSLSGSQDNEQFF
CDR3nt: TGTGCCAGCAGCCTTAGCGGGAGTCAGGACAATGAGCAGTTCTTC

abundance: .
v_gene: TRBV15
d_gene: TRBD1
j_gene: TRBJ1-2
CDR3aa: CATSRDKGPDRAVYGYTF
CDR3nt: TGTGCCACCAGCAGAGATAAGGGCCCGGACAGGGCGGTCTATGGCTACACCTTC

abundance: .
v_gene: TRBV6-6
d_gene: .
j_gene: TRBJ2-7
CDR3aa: CASSYPPDTLEQYF
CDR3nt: TGTGCCAGCAGTTACCCACCCGACACGCTGGAGCAGTACTTC